Below are 27 T cell receptor beta chains sequenced from a single sample in a study of OX40 agonist ivuxolimab in advanced cancers. Measured with immunoSEQ multiplex PCR; TCRdb has only the in-frame clones, and not every one. Altogether tens of thousands of clones are present, about 93% being singletons, with the ten largest covering less than 0.6%. Sequences were derived from CD4+ or CD8+ T cells sorted from blood, sampled in a trial of the OX40 agonist ivuxolimab. All receptors come from an adult with an advanced solid tumor such as melanoma, head and neck, liver or kidney cancer.

The rearrangement uses TRBV6-5 and TRBJ2-7; D not resolved. The CDR3 consists of 14 residues. The V end was cut by 2 bases, the J end by 3 bases, with 11 bases between. Germline V CDR1 and CDR2: MNHEY, SVGAGI. CDR3 in DNA: TGTGCCAGCAGTTACCGGCGTTTTAACTACGAGCAGTACTTC. It specifies CASSYRRFNYEQYF.

The CDR3 coding sequence is TGTGCCAGCAGCTTCCCTGGAAACACCATATATTTT. Encoded protein: CASSFPGNTIYF. The rearrangement joins TRBV7-2 to TRBJ1-3; D gene ambiguous. This CDR3 is 12 amino acids long. The germline gives CDR1 SGHTA, CDR2 FQGNSA. With 3 bases removed from V and 2 bases from J, the gap between germline ends came to 2 bases.

This clone was seen a few times. The V and J genes are TRBV28 and TRBJ1-6; 7 nucleotides agree with TRBD1. The CDR3 has 14 residues. From germline, CDR1 is MDHEN and CDR2 SYDVKM. V shed 7 bases, J shed 7 bases, and the junction held 7 bases outside the gene matches. The CDR3 sequence: CASTAQGWNSPLHF. The CDR3 region has the DNA TGTGCCAGCACCGCACAGGGGTGGAATTCACCCCTCCACTTT.

The chain uses TRBV6-4 and TRBJ2-5; D remains unclear. The CDR3 sequence is 13 residues long. V was pared by 4 bases and J by 4 bases, with 10 bases between. CDR1 is MRHNA and CDR2 is SNTAGT in the germline V gene. The CDR3 reads CASSAQNGETQYF. The DNA for the CDR3 is TGTGCCAGCAGTGCACAGAACGGAGAGACCCAGTACTTC.

The chain has TRBV4-1 and TRBJ1-3, with TRBD1 identical over 11 bases. This CDR3 comprises 17 residues. J gave up 4 bases and V 1 base, and 6 bases lay outside the gene matches. Germline CDR1 MGHRA, CDR2 YSYEKL. The CDR3 spells CASSQAGTGGTGNTIYF. The CDR3, as DNA: TGCGCCAGCAGCCAAGCCGGGACAGGGGGTACGGGAAACACCATATATTTT.

V usage is TRBV15 and J usage is TRBJ2-1, with D maybe TRBD2 (6 bases). Trimming pared 2 bases from V and 6 bases from J, leaving 14 bases between. The germline V gene encodes CDR1 LNHNV and CDR2 YYDKDF (reference sequence). The CDR3 covers 15 residues. The CDR3 is CATSRPGTQGNEQFF. CDR3 DNA sequence: TGTGCCACCAGCAGACCCGGGACTCAAGGCAATGAGCAGTTCTTC.

The chain has TRBV19 and TRBJ2-7; no clear D. The CDR3 runs 11 residues. V lost 4 bases, J lost 4 bases, and 5 bases lay in between. Germline lookup yields CDR1 LNHDA and CDR2 SQIVND (reference sequence). CDR3 region: CASSSGYEQYF. CDR3 sequence (DNA): TGTGCCAGTAGTAGTGGTTACGAGCAGTACTTC.

The chain is built from TRBV27 and TRBJ1-2; 9 bases line up with TRBD1. The trim removed 4 bases at V and 4 bases at J, leaving 4 bases unmatched. CDR1 and CDR2 from the germline V gene are MNHEY and SMNVEV (reference sequence). This CDR3 comprises 14 residues. The CDR3 sequence: CASSSGTGFYGYTF. CDR3 DNA sequence: TGTGCCAGCAGTTCCGGGACAGGGTTCTATGGCTACACCTTC.

This clone was recorded only once. The V gene is TRBV4-3, the J gene TRBJ1-3; 7 bases align to TRBD1. The J segment lost 4 bases and the V segment lost 3 bases, leaving 0 bases of the junction unmatched. Per germline, CDR1 LGHNA and CDR2 YSLEER. This CDR3 region has 13 residues. The CDR3 nucleotides are TGCGCCAGCAGCCAGGGACAGGGAAACACCATATATTTT. It translates to CASSQGQGNTIYF.

V is TRBV11-1 and J is TRBJ2-5; possible D gene TRBD2, 6 bases. CDR1 is SGHAT and CDR2 is FQDESV in the germline V gene (reference sequence). V gave up 4 bases and J gave up 2 bases, with 11 bases separating them. The CDR3 sequence is 14 residues long. Here the CDR3 reads CASSSFGTQETQYF. As DNA, the CDR3 is TGTGCCAGCAGCTCCTTTGGGACTCAAGAGACCCAGTACTTC.

V is TRBV7-5 and J is TRBJ2-5; TRBD2 reflects the table's D call only, with no check against the DNA. TRBV7-5 is reported as a pseudogene. This CDR3 comprises 15 residues. In DNA form, the CDR3 reads TGTGCCAGAAGCCTGGGGGGGGCCTTCCCAGAGACCCAGTACTTC. It yields the protein CARSLGGAFPETQYF.

V usage is TRBV28 and J usage is TRBJ2-1, with 11 bases identical to TRBD1. Germline V gene lookup returns CDR1 MDHEN and CDR2 SYDVKM. This CDR3 has 16 amino acids. V trimming: 3 bases; J trimming: 7 bases; junction bases outside the gene matches: 8. In DNA form, the CDR3 reads TGTGCCAGCAGTTTTTTTGGACAGGGGGCGCGGAATGAGCAGTTCTTC. Encoded protein: CASSFFGQGARNEQFF.

The V call is TRBV7-3, the J call TRBJ2-1, with D possibly being TRBD1 or TRBD2 (6 bases each). The CDR3 has 15 residues. Germline CDR1 SGHTA, CDR2 FQGTGA. With 2 bases removed from V and 0 bases from J, the gap between germline ends came to 8 bases. In DNA, the CDR3 is TGTGCCAGCAGCTTAGGAGGGGGCTCCTACAATGAGCAGTTCTTC. This codes for CASSLGGGSYNEQFF.

The chain joins TRBV7-2 to TRBJ2-1; D is unresolved. The CDR3 length is 13 residues. Trimming removed 5 bases at V and 0 bases at J, with 5 bases between. Germline CDR1 and CDR2: SGHTA and FQGNSA. CDR3 DNA: TGTGCCAGCAGCGAGAGCTCCTACAATGAGCAGTTCTTC. It translates to CASSESSYNEQFF.

The chain recombines TRBV28 with TRBJ1-5; D not resolved. The ends were cut back, 6 bases at V and 4 bases at J, with 16 bases in the middle. CDR3 length: 15 residues. Germline assignment: CDR1 MDHEN and CDR2 SYDVKM. The CDR3 DNA sequence: TGTGCCAGCAGCTTTCGGTGGACGGTTAATCAGCCCCAGCATTTT. Its translation is CASSFRWTVNQPQHF.

This clone was recorded a few times. The chain couples TRBV18 to TRBJ1-1; possibly TRBD1 for D (5 bases). Trimming took 5 bases from V and 5 from J, leaving 12 bases between them. CDR1 is KGHSH and CDR2 is LQKENI in the germline V gene. The CDR3 has 13 residues. The CDR3 sequence: CASSYGGDTEAFF. The CDR3 nucleotides are TGTGCCAGCTCATACGGAGGGGATACTGAAGCTTTCTTT.

This rearrangement joins TRBV7-2 to TRBJ2-7; D call uncertain. There are 13 residues in the CDR3. The V gene lost 1 base and the J gene lost 0 bases, with 4 bases spanning the gap. Germline V gene data show CDR1 as SGHTA and CDR2 as FQGNSA. DNA of the CDR3: TGTGCCAGCAGCTTAGTCCGCTCCTACGAGCAGTACTTC. Its protein is CASSLVRSYEQYF.

V and J are TRBV6-5 and TRBJ2-2; D remains ambiguous. Germline CDR1 and CDR2: MNHEY and SVGAGI. CDR3 size: 14 residues. Deletions cut 0 bases from V and 5 bases from J, with 7 bases between. The CDR3 DNA follows: TGTGCCAGCAGTTACTCCGGTAGAACCGGGGAGCTGTTTTTT. Translated: CASSYSGRTGELFF.

The chain employs TRBV29-1 and TRBJ2-7, with TRBD1 matching over 9 bases. J gave up 5 bases and V 6 bases, and 5 bases lay outside the gene matches. CDR1 is SQVTM, CDR2 ANQGSEA, per germline. The CDR3 runs to 12 residues. The CDR3 DNA sequence: TGCAGCGTGGGACAGGGTAACGACGAGCAGTACTTC. Translated, it gives CSVGQGNDEQYF.

V and J are TRBV30 and TRBJ1-6; D remains ambiguous. V was shortened by 4 bases and J by 3 bases, with 7 bases between the two germline ends. Germline V gives CDR1 GTSNPN, CDR2 SVGIG (reference sequence). This CDR3 region has 13 residues. The CDR3 region is CAWKALYNSPLHF. DNA of the CDR3: TGTGCCTGGAAGGCCCTCTATAATTCACCCCTCCACTTT.

The genes are TRBV7-2 and TRBJ2-7; 8 bases match TRBD2. V was clipped by 5 bases and J by 3 bases; unmatched bases: 6. Germline V gene data show CDR1 as SGHTA and CDR2 as FQGNSA. The length of the CDR3 is 14 residues. This CDR3 is CASSLGGLGYEQYF. The CDR3 DNA reads as TGTGCCAGCAGCCTAGGGGGACTAGGCTACGAGCAGTACTTC.

This rearrangement joins TRBV19 to TRBJ1-5; 7 bases align to TRBD1. Germline CDR1 and CDR2: LNHDA and SQIVND (reference sequence). CDR3 length equals 14 residues. The junction had 7 bases not matched to a gene; V was cut back by 2 bases and J by 9 bases. CDR3 nucleotide sequence: TGTGCCAGTAGTATACGGGACAGAGGGAGGCCCCAGCATTTT. It specifies CASSIRDRGRPQHF.

The chain carries TRBV9 and TRBJ2-3; TRBD1 matches at 7 bases. Germline V CDR1 and CDR2: SGDLS, YYNGEE. The CDR3 totals 16 residues. After removal of 0 bases from V and 3 bases from J, the junction contained 7 bases not matched to a gene. The CDR3: CASSVEIGGRTDTQYF. DNA for the CDR3: TGTGCCAGCAGCGTAGAGATAGGGGGCAGGACAGATACGCAGTATTTT.

This chain's CDR3 is CASSSQVKNTGELFF. CDR3 nucleotide sequence: TGTGCCAGCAGCTCCCAGGTGAAGAACACCGGGGAGCTGTTTTTT. The chain carries TRBV7-3 and TRBJ2-2; D call uncertain. The V end was cut by 4 bases, the J end by 1 base, with 10 bases between. The germline gives CDR1 SGHTA, CDR2 FQGTGA. The CDR3 has 15 residues.

This rearrangement joins TRBV7-2 to TRBJ2-3, with D possibly being TRBD2 (6 bases). The CDR3 spans 15 residues. Deletions cut 3 bases from V and 3 bases from J, with 13 bases between. In germline, CDR1 is SGHTA, CDR2 FQGNSA. The CDR3 here is CASSFGGKWTDTQYF. CDR3 DNA: TGTGCCAGCAGCTTCGGGGGAAAGTGGACAGATACGCAGTATTTT.

In DNA form, the CDR3 reads TGTGCCAGCAGCTTGGGCGCCGGGGACGGCTACGAGCAGTACTTC. Encoded protein: CASSLGAGDGYEQYF. This chain connects TRBV5-4 to TRBJ2-7, with D perhaps being TRBD1 or TRBD2 (5 bases each). The V gene lost 0 bases and the J gene lost 3 bases, with 13 bases spanning the gap. The CDR3 has 15 residues. Germline CDR1 reads SGHNT; CDR2 reads YYREEE (reference sequence).

This rearrangement joins TRBV6-5 to TRBJ1-2; TRBD1 aligns across 11 bases. CDR1 is MNHEY and CDR2 is SVGAGI in the germline V gene. Trimming removed 7 bases from V and 6 bases from J; junction bases left unmatched: 7. The CDR3 consists of 14 residues. Written as DNA, the CDR3 is TGTGCCAGCACTAACGGGGGACAGGGGGATGGCTACACCTTC. Protein product: CASTNGGQGDGYTF.